The TCR beta chain described here comes from a study of shared clonotypes between healthy human individuals. As for the study in general: In total, the donors were a couple of women and a few men aged 18 to 49. Every donor yielded three CD4 naive, three CD4 memory, two CD8 naive and one CD8 memory plate. General study results and limits: Relative to clonotypes present in all four donors, those not shared had lower generation probabilities.

Libraries were prepared by immunoSEQ multiplex PCR; TCRdb keeps only in-frame clonotypes and omits some of them. The data hold more than 400,000 clones, with 90% to 96% observed a single time. V was pared by 3 bases and J by 2 bases, with 9 bases between. The germline gives CDR1 SGHNT, CDR2 YYREEE (reference sequence). The CDR3 runs to 14 residues. Regarding this clone: No antigen is known for it.

V gene TRBV5-4 combines with J gene TRBJ1-3; weak D call: TRBD1 (5 bases). The source of this sequence is a woman in her 30s in good health. Sequencing was done on a sample of naive CD4+ T cells sorted from blood. Subset indicated: CD45RA+ positively selected. In DNA, the CDR3 is TGTGCCAGCAGCTGGCAGGGTCCTGGAAACACCATATATTTT. Protein product: CASSWQGPGNTIYF.